This T cell receptor beta chain is from a study of naive and memory T cell subsets. Study-wide results and caveats: In CD4 and CD8 cells, diversity dropped from naive through EMRA.

Two oligonucleotides, mixed equimolar, formed the beta constant-region primer covering TRBC1 and TRBC2. Four rounds of PCR amplified the ligated cDNA using nested alpha and beta constant-region primers plus SP2. TCRdb used MiXCR to reprocess the UMI-ligation and nested PCR reads, holding one entry per CDR3 protein. The data show around 130,000 distinct CDR3 sequences, around 35% seen once. This clonotype has only a few counts. Its antigen is still unknown. CD8 T cells were positively selected from what remained after CD4 positive selection. The clonotype comes from a human donor in good health. Sequencing used central memory CD4+ T cells from blood.

Here the CDR3 DNA reads TGTGCCACTCGGACTAGCGGGGTCCACACAGATACGCAGTATTTT. Translated: CATRTSGVHTDTQYF. V is TRBV10-3 and J is TRBJ2-3, with 12 bases lining up with TRBD2. With 10 bases clipped from V and 2 bases from J, the junction kept 7 bases outside the gene matches. CDR3 length equals 15 residues. Germline assignment: CDR1 ENHRY and CDR2 SYGVKD.